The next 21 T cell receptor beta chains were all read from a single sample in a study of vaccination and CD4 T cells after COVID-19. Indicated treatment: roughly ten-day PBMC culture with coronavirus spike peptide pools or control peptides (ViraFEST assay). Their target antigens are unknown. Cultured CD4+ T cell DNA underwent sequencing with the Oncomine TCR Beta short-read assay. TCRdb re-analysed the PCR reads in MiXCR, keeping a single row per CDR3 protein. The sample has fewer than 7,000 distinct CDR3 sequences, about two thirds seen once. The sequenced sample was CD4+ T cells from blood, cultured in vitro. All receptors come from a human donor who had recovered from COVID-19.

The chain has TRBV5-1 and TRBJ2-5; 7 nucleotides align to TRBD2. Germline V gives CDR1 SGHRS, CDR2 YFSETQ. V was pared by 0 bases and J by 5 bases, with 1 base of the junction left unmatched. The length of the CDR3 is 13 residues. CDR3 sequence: CASSLEGGETQYF. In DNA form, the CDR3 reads TGCGCCAGCAGCTTGGAGGGAGGGGAGACCCAGTACTTC.

The CDR3 region has the DNA TGTGCCAGCACCTGGGAGGGGGTAGGGCCAGATACGCAGTATTTT. Translation gives CASTWEGVGPDTQYF. The chain links TRBV5-8 to TRBJ2-3, with a weak D call TRBD2 (7 bases). Germline CDR1 SGHTS, CDR2 YDEGEE. There are 15 residues in the CDR3. V gave up 6 bases and J gave up 4 bases, with 18 bases separating them.

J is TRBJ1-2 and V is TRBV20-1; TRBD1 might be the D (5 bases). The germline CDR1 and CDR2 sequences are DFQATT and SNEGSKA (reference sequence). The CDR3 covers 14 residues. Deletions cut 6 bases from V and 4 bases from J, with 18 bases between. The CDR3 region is CSAPRGQGGYGYTF. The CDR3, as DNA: TGCAGTGCCCCCCGTGGGCAGGGTGGCTATGGCTACACCTTC.

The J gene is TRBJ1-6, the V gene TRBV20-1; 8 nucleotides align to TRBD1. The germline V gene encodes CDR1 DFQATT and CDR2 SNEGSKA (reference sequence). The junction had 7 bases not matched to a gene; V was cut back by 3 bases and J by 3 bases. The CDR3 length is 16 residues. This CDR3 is CSASNGQGFYNSPLHF. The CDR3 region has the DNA TGCAGTGCTAGTAACGGACAGGGATTCTATAATTCACCCCTCCACTTT.

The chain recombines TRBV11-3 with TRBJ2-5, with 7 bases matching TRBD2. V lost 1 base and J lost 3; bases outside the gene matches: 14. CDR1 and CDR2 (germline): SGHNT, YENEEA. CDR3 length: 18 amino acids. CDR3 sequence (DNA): TGTGCCAGCAGCTTAGGTGTGGCGGGAGTTTGGAGGAAAGAGACCCAGTACTTC. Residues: CASSLGVAGVWRKETQYF. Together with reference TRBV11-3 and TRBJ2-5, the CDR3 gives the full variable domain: EAGVVQSPRYKIIEKKQPVAFWCNPISGHNTLYWYLQNLGQGPELLIRYENEEAVDDSQLPKDRFSAERLKGVDSTLKIQPAELGDSAVYLCASSLGVAGVWRKETQYFGPGTRLLVL.

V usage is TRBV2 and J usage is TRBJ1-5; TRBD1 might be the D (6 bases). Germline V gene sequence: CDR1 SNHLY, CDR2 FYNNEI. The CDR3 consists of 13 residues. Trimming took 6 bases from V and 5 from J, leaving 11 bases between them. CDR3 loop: CASRTGTHQPQHF. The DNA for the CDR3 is TGTGCCAGCAGGACCGGGACACATCAGCCCCAGCATTTT.

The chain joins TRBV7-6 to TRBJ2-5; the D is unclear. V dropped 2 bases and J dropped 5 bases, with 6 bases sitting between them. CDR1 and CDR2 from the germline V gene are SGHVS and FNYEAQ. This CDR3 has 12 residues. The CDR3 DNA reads TGTGCCAGCAGCTTATATGTTGAGACCCAGTACTTC. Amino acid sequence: CASSLYVETQYF.

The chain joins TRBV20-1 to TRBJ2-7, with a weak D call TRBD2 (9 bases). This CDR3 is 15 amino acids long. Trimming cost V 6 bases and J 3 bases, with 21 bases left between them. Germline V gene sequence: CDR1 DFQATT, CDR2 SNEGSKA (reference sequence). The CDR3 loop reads CSAQGGASGVYEQYF. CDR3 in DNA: TGCAGTGCACAGGGGGGGGCTAGCGGGGTCTACGAGCAGTACTTC.

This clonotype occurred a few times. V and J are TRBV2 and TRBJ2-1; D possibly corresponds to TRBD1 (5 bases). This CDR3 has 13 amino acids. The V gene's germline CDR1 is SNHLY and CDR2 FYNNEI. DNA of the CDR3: TGTGCGGCTGCAGGGTCCCCTAACAATGAGCAGTTCTTC. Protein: CAAAGSPNNEQFF.

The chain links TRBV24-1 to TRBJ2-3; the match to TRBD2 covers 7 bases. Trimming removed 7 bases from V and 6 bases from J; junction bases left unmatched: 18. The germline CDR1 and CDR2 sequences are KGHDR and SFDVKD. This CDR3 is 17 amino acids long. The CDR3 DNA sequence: TGTGCCACCAGCCCCTCAGGGAGTGCGGGGGAGATGGATACGCAGTATTTT. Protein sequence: CATSPSGSAGEMDTQYF.

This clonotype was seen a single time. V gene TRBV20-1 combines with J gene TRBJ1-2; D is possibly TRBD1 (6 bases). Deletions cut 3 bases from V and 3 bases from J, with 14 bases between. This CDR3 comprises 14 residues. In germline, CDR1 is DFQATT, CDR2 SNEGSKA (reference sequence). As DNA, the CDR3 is TGCAGTGCTAGGGCCAGGGGTTGGGACTATGGCTACACCTTC. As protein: CSARARGWDYGYTF.

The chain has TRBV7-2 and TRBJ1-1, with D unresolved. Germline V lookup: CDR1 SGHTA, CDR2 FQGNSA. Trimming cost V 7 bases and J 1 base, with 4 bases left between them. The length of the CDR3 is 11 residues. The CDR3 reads CASIWNTEAFF. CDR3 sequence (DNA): TGTGCCAGCATATGGAACACTGAAGCTTTCTTT. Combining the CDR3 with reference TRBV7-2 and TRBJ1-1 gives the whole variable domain GAGVSQSPSNKVTEKGKDVELRCDPISGHTALYWYRQSLGQGLEFLIYFQGNSAPDKSGLPSDRFSAERTGGSVSTLTIQRTQQEDSAVYLCASIWNTEAFFGQGTRLTVV.

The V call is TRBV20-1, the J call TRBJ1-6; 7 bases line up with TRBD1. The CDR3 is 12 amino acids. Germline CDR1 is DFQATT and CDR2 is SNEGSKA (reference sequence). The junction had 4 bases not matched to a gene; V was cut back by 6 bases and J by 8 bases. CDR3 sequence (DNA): TGCAGTGCCCGACAGGGAGATTCACCCCTCCACTTT. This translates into CSARQGDSPLHF.

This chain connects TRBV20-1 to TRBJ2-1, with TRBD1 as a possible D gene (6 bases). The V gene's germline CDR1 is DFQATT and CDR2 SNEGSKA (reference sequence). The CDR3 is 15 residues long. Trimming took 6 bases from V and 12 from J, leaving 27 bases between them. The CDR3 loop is CSALKVGTRFRGQFF. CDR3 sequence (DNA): TGCAGTGCCCTTAAAGTCGGGACAAGGTTTCGGGGGCAGTTCTTC.

As DNA, the CDR3 is TGTGCCAGCGGGGAGCGGGATAATTCACCCCTCCACTTT. Protein sequence: CASGERDNSPLHF. The rearrangement joins TRBV7-9 to TRBJ1-6; D gene unclear. The length of the CDR3 is 13 residues. V lost 8 bases, J lost 5 bases, and 10 bases lay in between. In germline, CDR1 is SEHNR, CDR2 FQNEAQ (reference sequence).

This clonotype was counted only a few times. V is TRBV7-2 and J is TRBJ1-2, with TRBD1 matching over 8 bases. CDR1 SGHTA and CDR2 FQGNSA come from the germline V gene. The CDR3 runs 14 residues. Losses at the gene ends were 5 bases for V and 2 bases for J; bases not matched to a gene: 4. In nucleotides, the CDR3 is TGTGCCAGCAGCCCAGGGGGCCCAAACTATGGCTACACCTTC. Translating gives CASSPGGPNYGYTF.

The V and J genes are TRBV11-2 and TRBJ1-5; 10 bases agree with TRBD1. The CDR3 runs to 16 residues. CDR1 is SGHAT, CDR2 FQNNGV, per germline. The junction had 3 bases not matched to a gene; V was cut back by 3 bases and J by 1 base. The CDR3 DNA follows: TGTGCCAGCAGCTTTGGGACAGGGGAGAGCAATCAGCCCCAGCATTTT. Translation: CASSFGTGESNQPQHF.

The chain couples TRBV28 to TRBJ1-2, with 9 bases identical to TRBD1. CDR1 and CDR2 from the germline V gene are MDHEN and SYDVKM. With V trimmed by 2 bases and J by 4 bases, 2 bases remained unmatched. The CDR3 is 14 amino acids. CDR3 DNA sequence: TGTGCCAGCAGTTTACTGGGACAGGGCTATGGCTACACCTTC. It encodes CASSLLGQGYGYTF.

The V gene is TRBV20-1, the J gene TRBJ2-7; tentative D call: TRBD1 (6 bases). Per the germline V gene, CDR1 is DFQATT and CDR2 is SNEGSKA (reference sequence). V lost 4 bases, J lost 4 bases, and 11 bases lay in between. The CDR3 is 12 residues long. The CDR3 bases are TGCAGTGCTACGCCGACAGGATACGAGCAGTACTTC. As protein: CSATPTGYEQYF.

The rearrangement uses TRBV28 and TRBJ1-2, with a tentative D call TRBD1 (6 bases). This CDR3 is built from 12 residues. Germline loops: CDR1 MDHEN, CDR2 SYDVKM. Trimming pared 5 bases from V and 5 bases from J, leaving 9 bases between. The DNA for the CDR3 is TGTGCCAGCAGTCCAACAGGGTATGGCTACACCTTC. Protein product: CASSPTGYGYTF.

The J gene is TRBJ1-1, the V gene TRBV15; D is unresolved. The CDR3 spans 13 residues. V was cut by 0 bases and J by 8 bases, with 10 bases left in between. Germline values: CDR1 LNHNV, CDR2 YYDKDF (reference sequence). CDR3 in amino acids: CATSRDMGREAFF. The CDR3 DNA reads TGTGCCACCAGCAGAGATATGGGAAGGGAAGCTTTCTTT.